This T cell receptor beta chain was sequenced during a study of shared clonotypes between healthy human individuals. Study-wide findings and caveats: Naive CD4 clonotypes were shared across a few donors at roughly 5%.

It was CD45RO-negative cells, positively selected for CCR7, that made up naive CD8 cells, with terminally differentiated effector memory CD45RA+ cells excluded. V shed 4 bases and J 5 bases; nucleotides not matched to a gene: 3. This CDR3 is built from 14 residues. The germline V gene encodes CDR1 SGHTA and CDR2 FQGTGA. Profiling relied on immunoSEQ multiplex PCR, and the TCRdb table lists in-frame clones only, not all of them. The sample shows about 550,000 clones, about 95% of them seen only once. In the case of this clone: Its target is unknown.

The specimen sequenced was naive CD8+ T cells sorted from blood. The gene calls are TRBV7-3 and TRBJ2-1; 9 bases match TRBD1. The clonotype comes from a woman in her twenties or thirties in good health. In nucleotides, the CDR3 is TGTGCCAGCAGCTCCGGGACAGGGAACAATGAGCAGTTCTTC. This gives the protein CASSSGTGNNEQFF.